The next 25 T cell receptor beta chains were all read from a single sample in a study of blood T cell repertoires in COVID-19. Using immunoSEQ multiplex PCR, the repertoire was profiled, and TCRdb retains in-frame clones only, with some absent. The sample comprises 90,000 to 150,000 clones, around 80% of which are singletons, and 4% rests with the top ten. The sample taken for sequencing was peripheral blood. The receptor source for this set is a woman of 80 years or more with acute or convalescent COVID-19.

This clone was recorded a few times. This sequence joins TRBV19 and TRBJ2-3; D might be TRBD1 (5 bases). Trimming removed 5 bases from V and 1 base from J, with 13 bases in between. This CDR3 spans 15 amino acids. From germline, CDR1 is LNHDA and CDR2 SQIVND (reference sequence). CDR3 nucleotides: TGTGCCAGTAGTTCCCCAACCAGGGGCACAGATACGCAGTATTTT. Translated: CASSSPTRGTDTQYF.

This rearrangement joins TRBV20-1 to TRBJ2-1; 16 nucleotides match TRBD2. CDR3 length: 15 amino acids. The germline gives CDR1 DFQATT, CDR2 SNEGSKA (reference sequence). The V segment lost 3 bases and the J segment 8 bases; nucleotides outside the gene matches: 4. CDR3 nucleotides: TGCAGTGCTAGTGGGACTAGCGGGGGGGTCTATGAGCAGTTCTTC. Amino acid sequence: CSASGTSGGVYEQFF.

This clone was observed a few times. V is TRBV7-2 and J is TRBJ2-1, with 11 bases matching TRBD2. V lost 4 bases to trimming and J lost 3 bases; unmatched junction nucleotides: 11. The CDR3 length is 18 residues. Germline loops: CDR1 SGHTA, CDR2 FQGNSA. The CDR3: CASSSQPPGLADYNEQFF. CDR3 nucleotides: TGTGCCAGCAGCTCACAGCCCCCGGGACTAGCGGACTACAATGAGCAGTTCTTC.

The V call is TRBV5-6, the J call TRBJ2-3, with D possibly matching TRBD1 (7 bases). The V gene lost 0 bases and the J gene lost 9 bases, with 14 bases spanning the gap. CDR1 and CDR2 from the germline V gene are SGHDT and YYEEEE. This CDR3 region has 14 residues. The chain's CDR3 is CASSLEKGAGTQYF. In DNA form, the CDR3 reads TGTGCCAGCAGCTTGGAAAAGGGGGCGGGGACGCAGTATTTT.

This rearrangement joins TRBV5-5 to TRBJ1-1; the D gene is possibly TRBD1 (5 bases). CDR1 is SGHKS, CDR2 YYEKEE, per germline (reference sequence). The CDR3 length is 15 residues. With 1 base removed from V and 5 bases from J, the gap between germline ends came to 15 bases. Here the CDR3 reads CASSLFREGETEAFF. The CDR3 DNA is TGTGCCAGCAGCTTGTTCAGGGAGGGAGAAACTGAAGCTTTCTTT.

The rearrangement joins TRBV7-2 to TRBJ1-1; D unclear. CDR3 size: 13 residues. The V and J ends lost 1 base and 5 bases respectively, with 8 bases between them. Germline assignment: CDR1 SGHTA and CDR2 FQGNSA. The CDR3 protein is CASSLGAFTEAFF. The CDR3 region has the DNA TGTGCCAGCAGCTTAGGGGCCTTTACTGAAGCTTTCTTT.

The gene calls are TRBV6-6 and TRBJ2-3; D remains unclear. Germline CDR1 reads MNHNY; CDR2 reads SVGAGI (reference sequence). Trimming left V 6 bases short and J 4 bases short, with 11 bases between. The CDR3 extends over 13 amino acids. This CDR3 reads CASSLSLSDTQYF. The CDR3 DNA sequence: TGTGCCAGCAGCCTTAGTCTGTCAGATACGCAGTATTTT.

CDR3 in DNA: TGTGCCAGTAGTGTTGCTCACCGAGGGACCCAGTACTTC. It is translated as CASSVAHRGTQYF. The genes are TRBV19 and TRBJ2-5; no firm D call. Trimming removed 5 bases at V and 7 bases at J, with 14 bases between. Germline V gene lookup returns CDR1 LNHDA and CDR2 SQIVND (reference sequence). CDR3 length: 13 residues.

V gene TRBV6-2 or TRBV6-3 combines with J gene TRBJ2-2; the D gene is possibly TRBD1 (5 bases). The V gene lost 7 bases and the J gene lost 5 bases, with 17 bases spanning the gap. This CDR3 is built from 15 residues. The germline V gene encodes CDR1 MNHEY and CDR2 SVGEGT. The CDR3 reads CASTPVGRDTGELFF. CDR3 bases: TGTGCCAGCACCCCCGTTGGCAGGGATACCGGGGAGCTGTTTTTT.

The rearrangement links TRBV29-1 to TRBJ2-2; D gene unclear. Looked up from germline, CDR1 is SQVTM and CDR2 is ANQGSEA. V was cut by 5 bases and J by 0 bases, with 10 bases left in between. The CDR3 spans 14 residues. The CDR3 reads CSVSVATNTGELFF. The CDR3, as DNA: TGCAGCGTTTCGGTAGCCACGAACACCGGGGAGCTGTTTTTT.

The rearrangement links TRBV29-1 to TRBJ2-6, with D hard to call. The CDR3 covers 13 residues. V gave up 7 bases and J gave up 0 bases, with 7 bases separating them. Germline V lookup: CDR1 SQVTM, CDR2 ANQGSEA. The CDR3 sequence: CSADLSGANVLTF. In DNA, the CDR3 is TGCAGCGCTGACCTCTCTGGGGCCAACGTCCTGACTTTC.

Only a few counts were recorded for this clone. The chain employs TRBV3-1 (or the pseudogene TRBV3-2) and TRBJ1-2; tentatively, D is TRBD1 (6 bases). The CDR3 spans 14 residues. Deletions cut 2 bases from V and 4 bases from J, with 11 bases between. CDR1 is LGHDT, CDR2 YNNKEL, per germline (reference sequence). The CDR3 here is CASSQSQGSYGYTF. CDR3 sequence (DNA): TGTGCCAGCAGCCAATCCCAGGGGAGCTATGGCTACACCTTC.

This clone was observed a few times. This chain uses TRBV7-3 with TRBJ2-2; 11 bases are a match to TRBD2. The CDR3 runs to 17 residues. J was trimmed by 7 bases and V by 5 bases; bases with no gene match: 12. CDR1 and CDR2 (germline): SGHTA, FQGTGA. CDR3 sequence reads: CASSRTSGSAGGGELFF. DNA of the CDR3: TGTGCCAGCAGCCGTACTAGCGGGAGCGCTGGAGGCGGGGAGCTGTTTTTT.

This sequence joins TRBV6-4 and TRBJ1-6; D possibly corresponds to TRBD1 (5 bases). The germline gives CDR1 MRHNA, CDR2 SNTAGT. V lost 4 bases to trimming and J lost 10 bases, with 11 bases between them. The CDR3 covers 13 residues. The CDR3 nucleotides read TGTGCCAGCAGTGCGGAGGGGCGGTCACCCCTCCACTTT. Encoded protein: CASSAEGRSPLHF.

The chain is built from TRBV19 and TRBJ1-1; 7 nucleotides agree with TRBD1. The germline V gene has CDR1 LNHDA and CDR2 SQIVND (reference sequence). The CDR3 has 16 residues. V lost 4 bases, J lost 0 bases, and 8 bases stayed unmatched. CDR3: CASSKGQLLVNTEAFF. The CDR3 DNA sequence: TGTGCCAGTAGTAAGGGACAGCTCCTAGTGAACACTGAAGCTTTCTTT. The complete variable domain, with remaining parts taken from reference TRBV19 and TRBJ1-1, reads DGGITQSPKYLFRKEGQNVTLSCEQNLNHDAMYWYRQDPGQGLRLIYYSQIVNDFQKGDIAEGYSVSREKKESFPLTVTSAQKNPTAFYLCASSKGQLLVNTEAFFGQGTRLTVV.

The chain combines TRBV2 with TRBJ1-3, with 9 bases aligning to TRBD1. From germline, CDR1 is SNHLY and CDR2 FYNNEI. The ends lost 8 bases at V and 0 bases at J; junction bases unmatched: 11. CDR3 length: 17 residues. The CDR3 loop is CASWRPGQGLSGNTIYF. The CDR3 DNA sequence: TGTGCCAGCTGGAGGCCGGGACAGGGTCTCTCTGGAAACACCATATATTTT.

This rearrangement joins TRBV6-1 to TRBJ2-1; the D gene is possibly TRBD2 (5 bases). Per the germline V gene, CDR1 is MNHNS and CDR2 is SASEGT. V was shortened by 3 bases and J by 5 bases, with 14 bases between the two germline ends. The CDR3 sequence is 15 residues long. CDR3 amino acids: CASSESFSEDNEQFF. The CDR3 nucleotides are TGTGCCAGCAGTGAGTCCTTTTCGGAGGACAATGAGCAGTTCTTC.

The chain joins TRBV5-1 to TRBJ2-5, with D possibly matching TRBD2 (5 bases). V lost 7 bases, J lost 4 bases, and 14 bases lay in between. From germline, CDR1 is SGHRS and CDR2 YFSETQ. This CDR3 is 13 amino acids long. The CDR3 protein is CASGRESRETQYF. DNA for the CDR3: TGCGCCAGCGGGAGAGAGTCCCGAGAGACCCAGTACTTC.

The chain employs TRBV5-1 and TRBJ2-6; TRBD1 matches 8 bases. This CDR3 region has 18 residues. Germline V CDR1 and CDR2: SGHRS, YFSETQ. V gave up 3 bases and J gave up 0 bases; unmatched junction bases: 8. This CDR3 reads CASSSTGGPFSGANVLTF. Written as DNA, the CDR3 is TGCGCCAGCAGCTCCACAGGGGGGCCGTTCTCTGGGGCCAACGTCCTGACTTTC.

The V gene is TRBV3-1 (or the pseudogene TRBV3-2), the J gene TRBJ2-4; tentative D call: TRBD1 (6 bases). Trimming stripped 2 bases from V and 1 base from J, with 6 bases between. Germline V gene lookup returns CDR1 LGHDT and CDR2 YNNKEL (reference sequence). This CDR3 is 14 amino acids long. In nucleotides, the CDR3 is TGTGCCAGCAGCCAAAGGGGGGCCAAAAACATTCAGTACTTC. Protein sequence: CASSQRGAKNIQYF.

This clone appeared many times. V usage is TRBV5-6 and J usage is TRBJ2-7, with a possible D match to TRBD1 (5 bases). Germline values: CDR1 SGHDT, CDR2 YYEEEE. V gave up 5 bases and J gave up 2 bases, with 14 bases separating them. The CDR3 length is 14 residues. The CDR3 sequence: CASSQQGRTYEQYF. CDR3 nucleotides: TGTGCCAGCAGTCAGCAGGGCCGGACCTACGAGCAGTACTTC.

The gene calls are TRBV25-1 and TRBJ2-3, with 11 bases matching TRBD2. The germline gives CDR1 MGHDK, CDR2 SYGVNS. After removal of 1 base from V and 4 bases from J, the junction contained 7 bases not matched to a gene. The CDR3 loop spans 17 amino acids. CDR3 sequence: CASSESPGLAGADTQYF. The CDR3 DNA follows: TGTGCCAGCAGTGAATCCCCCGGACTAGCGGGCGCAGATACGCAGTATTTT.

The chain employs TRBV19 and TRBJ1-1; tentative D call: TRBD1 (6 bases). Trimming shortened V by 3 bases and J by 0 bases, and 14 bases separated the two germline ends. The CDR3 spans 16 residues. Germline CDR1 reads LNHDA; CDR2 reads SQIVND (reference sequence). CDR3 DNA: TGTGCCAGTAGTATCCGACAGGCGGTCATGAACACTGAAGCTTTCTTT. As protein: CASSIRQAVMNTEAFF.

This clone has a handful of counts. The CDR3, as DNA: TGTGCCTGGGCCCTTAGGGGCGACACTGAAGCTTTCTTT. This gives the protein CAWALRGDTEAFF. J is TRBJ1-1 and V is TRBV30, with D perhaps matching TRBD1 (5 bases). With 5 bases removed from V and 3 bases from J, the gap between germline ends came to 13 bases. Germline lookup yields CDR1 GTSNPN and CDR2 SVGIG (reference sequence). There are 13 residues in the CDR3.

This clone occurred a few times. This CDR3 reads CASSSTGGSSYEQYF. CDR3 bases: TGTGCCAGCAGCTCAACAGGGGGGAGCTCCTACGAGCAGTACTTC. The J gene is TRBJ2-7, the V gene TRBV5-4, with 8 bases identical to TRBD1. Germline CDR1 reads SGHNT; CDR2 reads YYREEE (reference sequence). The J segment lost 0 bases and the V segment lost 3 bases, leaving 5 bases of the junction unmatched. This CDR3 has 15 amino acids.